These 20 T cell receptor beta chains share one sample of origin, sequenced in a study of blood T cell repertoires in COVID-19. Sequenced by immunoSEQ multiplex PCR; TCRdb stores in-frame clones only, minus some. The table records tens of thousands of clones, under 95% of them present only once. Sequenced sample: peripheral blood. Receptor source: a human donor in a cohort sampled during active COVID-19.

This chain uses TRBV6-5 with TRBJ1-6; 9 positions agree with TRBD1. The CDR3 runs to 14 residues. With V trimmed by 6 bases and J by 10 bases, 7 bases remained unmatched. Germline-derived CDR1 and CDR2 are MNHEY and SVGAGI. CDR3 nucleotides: TGTGCCAGCAGAGTGGACAGGGGTTGGTCACCCCTCCACTTT. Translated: CASRVDRGWSPLHF.

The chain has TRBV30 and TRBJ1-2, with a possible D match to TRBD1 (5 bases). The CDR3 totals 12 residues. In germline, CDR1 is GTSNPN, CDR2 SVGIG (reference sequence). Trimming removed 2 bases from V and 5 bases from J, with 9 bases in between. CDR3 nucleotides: TGTGCCTGGAGTCTCCAGGGTTATGGCTACACCTTC. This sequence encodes CAWSLQGYGYTF.

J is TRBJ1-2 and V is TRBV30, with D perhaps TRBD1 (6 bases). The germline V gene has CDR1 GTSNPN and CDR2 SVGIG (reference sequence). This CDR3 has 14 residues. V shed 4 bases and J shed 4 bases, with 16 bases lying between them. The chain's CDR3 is CAWTNPGGLYGYTF. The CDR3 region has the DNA TGTGCCTGGACTAACCCGGGGGGCCTCTATGGCTACACCTTC.

CDR3: CASSHDRRQDYNEQFF. The CDR3 nucleotides are TGCGCCAGCAGCCATGATAGAAGACAGGACTACAATGAGCAGTTCTTC. The chain combines TRBV4-3 with TRBJ2-1; TRBD1 might be the D (6 bases). V lost 3 bases to trimming and J lost 3 bases, with 15 bases between them. This CDR3 comprises 16 residues. CDR1 is LGHNA, CDR2 YSLEER, per germline.

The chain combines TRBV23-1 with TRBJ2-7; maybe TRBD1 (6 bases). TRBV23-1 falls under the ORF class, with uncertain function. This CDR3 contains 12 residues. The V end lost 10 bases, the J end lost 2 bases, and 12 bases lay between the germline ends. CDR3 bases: TGCGCCAAGGTACAGGGAACCTACGAGCAGTACTTC. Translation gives CAKVQGTYEQYF.

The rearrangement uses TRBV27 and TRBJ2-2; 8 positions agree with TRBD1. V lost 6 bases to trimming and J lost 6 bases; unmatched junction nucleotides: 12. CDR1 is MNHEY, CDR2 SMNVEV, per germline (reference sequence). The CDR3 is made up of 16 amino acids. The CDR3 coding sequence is TGTGCCAGCAGGGTGTCAGGGGGCGCGTTTCCCGGGGAGCTGTTTTTT. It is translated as CASRVSGGAFPGELFF.

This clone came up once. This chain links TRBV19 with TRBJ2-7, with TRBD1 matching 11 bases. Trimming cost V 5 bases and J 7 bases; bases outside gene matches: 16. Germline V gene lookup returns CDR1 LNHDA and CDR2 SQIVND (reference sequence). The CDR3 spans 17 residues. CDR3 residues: CASSARRSGQGAREQYF. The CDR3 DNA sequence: TGTGCCAGTAGTGCCCGCCGAAGTGGACAGGGGGCTAGGGAGCAGTACTTC.

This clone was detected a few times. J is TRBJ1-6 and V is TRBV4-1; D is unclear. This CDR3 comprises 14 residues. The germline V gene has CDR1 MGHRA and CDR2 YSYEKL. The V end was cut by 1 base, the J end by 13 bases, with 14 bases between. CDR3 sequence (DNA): TGCGCCAGCAGCCAAGCTGAAACATCGGGTCCCCTCCACTTT. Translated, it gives CASSQAETSGPLHF.

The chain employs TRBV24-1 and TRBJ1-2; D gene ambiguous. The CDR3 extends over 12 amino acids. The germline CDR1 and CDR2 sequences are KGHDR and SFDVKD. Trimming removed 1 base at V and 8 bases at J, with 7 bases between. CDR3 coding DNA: TGTGCCACCAGTGATTTCGGAGGAGGCTACACCTTC. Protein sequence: CATSDFGGGYTF.

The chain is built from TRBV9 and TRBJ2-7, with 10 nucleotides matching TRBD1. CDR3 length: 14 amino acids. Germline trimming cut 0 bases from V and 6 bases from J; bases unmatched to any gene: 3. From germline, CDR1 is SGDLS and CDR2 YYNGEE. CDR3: CASSVVGQGFEQYF. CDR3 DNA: TGTGCCAGCAGCGTAGTGGGACAGGGGTTCGAGCAGTACTTC.

CDR3: CASSYSLPHYISGRTDEQFF. CDR3 DNA sequence: TGTGCCAGCAGTTACTCGTTGCCGCACTATATTAGCGGTAGAACGGATGAGCAGTTCTTC. The chain couples TRBV6-2 or TRBV6-3 to TRBJ2-1; D is possibly TRBD2 (6 bases). This CDR3 comprises 20 residues. Looked up from germline, CDR1 is MNHEY and CDR2 is SVGEGT. V was clipped by 0 bases and J by 8 bases, with 29 bases between them.

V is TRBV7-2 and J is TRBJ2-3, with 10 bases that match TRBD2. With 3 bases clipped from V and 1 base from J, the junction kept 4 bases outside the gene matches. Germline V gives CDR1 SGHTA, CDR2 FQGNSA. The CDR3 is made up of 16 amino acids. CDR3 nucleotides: TGTGCCAGCAGCTTGAGCGGGGGGGCGGGCACAGATACGCAGTATTTT. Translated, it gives CASSLSGGAGTDTQYF.

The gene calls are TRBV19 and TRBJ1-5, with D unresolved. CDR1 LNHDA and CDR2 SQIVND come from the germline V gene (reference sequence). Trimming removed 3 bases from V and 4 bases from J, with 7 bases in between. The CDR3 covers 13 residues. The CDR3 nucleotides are TGTGCCAGTAGTATTGAGGGTAATCAGCCCCAGCATTTT. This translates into CASSIEGNQPQHF.

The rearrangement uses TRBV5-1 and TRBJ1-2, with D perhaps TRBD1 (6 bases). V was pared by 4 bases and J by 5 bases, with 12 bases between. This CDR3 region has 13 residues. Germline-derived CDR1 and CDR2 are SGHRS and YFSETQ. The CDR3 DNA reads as TGCGCCAGCAGCAGGCAGGGGAAATATGGCTACACCTTC. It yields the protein CASSRQGKYGYTF. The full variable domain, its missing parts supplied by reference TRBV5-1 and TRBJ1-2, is KAGVTQTPRYLIKTRGQQVTLSCSPISGHRSVSWYQQTPGQGLQFLFEYFSETQRNKGNFPGRFSGRQFSNSRSEMNVSTLELGDSALYLCASSRQGKYGYTFGSGTRLTVV.

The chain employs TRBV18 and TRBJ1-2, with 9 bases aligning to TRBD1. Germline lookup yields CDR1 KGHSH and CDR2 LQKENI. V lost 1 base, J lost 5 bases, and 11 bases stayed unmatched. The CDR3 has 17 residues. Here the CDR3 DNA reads TGTGCCAGCTCACCACTCGGTAGGACAGGGGTGTATTATGGCTACACCTTC. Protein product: CASSPLGRTGVYYGYTF.

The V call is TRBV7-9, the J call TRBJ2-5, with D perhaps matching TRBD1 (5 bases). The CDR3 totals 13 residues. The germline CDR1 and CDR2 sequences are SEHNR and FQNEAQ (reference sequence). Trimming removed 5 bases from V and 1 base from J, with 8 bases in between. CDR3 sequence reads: CASSPRAQETQYF. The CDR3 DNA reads TGTGCCAGCAGCCCCAGGGCCCAAGAGACCCAGTACTTC. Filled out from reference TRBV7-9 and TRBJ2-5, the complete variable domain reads DTGVSQNPRHKITKRGQNVTFRCDPISEHNRLYWYRQTLGQGPEFLTYFQNEAQLEKSRLLSDRFSAERPKGSFSTLEIQRTEQGDSAMYLCASSPRAQETQYFGPGTRLLVL.

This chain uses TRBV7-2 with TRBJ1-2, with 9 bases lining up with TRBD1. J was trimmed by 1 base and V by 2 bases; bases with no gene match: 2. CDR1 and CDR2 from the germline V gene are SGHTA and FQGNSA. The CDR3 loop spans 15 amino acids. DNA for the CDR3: TGTGCCAGCAGCTTAATGGGACAGGGTAACTATGGCTACACCTTC. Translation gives CASSLMGQGNYGYTF.

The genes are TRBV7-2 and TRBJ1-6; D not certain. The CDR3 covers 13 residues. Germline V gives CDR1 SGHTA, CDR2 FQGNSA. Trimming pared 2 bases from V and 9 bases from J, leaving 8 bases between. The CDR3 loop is CASSLTPSSPLHF. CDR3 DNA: TGTGCCAGCAGCTTAACCCCCAGTTCACCCCTCCACTTT.

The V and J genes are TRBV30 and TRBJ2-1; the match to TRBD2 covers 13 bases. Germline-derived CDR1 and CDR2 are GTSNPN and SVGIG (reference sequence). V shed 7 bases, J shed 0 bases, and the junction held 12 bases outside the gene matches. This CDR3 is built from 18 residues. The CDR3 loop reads CALDRLAGGRSSYNEQFF. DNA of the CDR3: TGTGCCTTGGATAGACTAGCGGGGGGTCGGAGCTCCTACAATGAGCAGTTCTTC.

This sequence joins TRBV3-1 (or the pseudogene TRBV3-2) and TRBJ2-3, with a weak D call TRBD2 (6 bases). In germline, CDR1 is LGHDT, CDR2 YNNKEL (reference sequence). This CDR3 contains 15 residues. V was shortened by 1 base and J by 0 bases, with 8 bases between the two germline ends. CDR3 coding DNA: TGTGCCAGCAGCCAAGGCGGGACTAGCACAGATACGCAGTATTTT. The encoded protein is CASSQGGTSTDTQYF.